This TCR beta chain was captured by sequencing in a study of T cell repertoires in ileal Crohn's disease. At the level of the study: MI samples are biopsies from the surgical specimen's proximal margin.

Clones were sequenced by immunoSEQ multiplex PCR, and TCRdb holds only the in-frame ones, with some missing. The sample yields 7,200 or so clones, 60% to 80% seen once. V lost 3 bases and J 3 bases, leaving 15 bases between the germline ends. This CDR3 region has 16 residues. Germline V gene lookup returns CDR1 SGHAT and CDR2 FQDESV (reference sequence). Regarding time point: proximal margin of the surgical specimen (macroscopically non-inflamed). The sequencing input was ileal tissue. The clonotype was recovered from an adult with Crohn's disease. The rearrangement joins TRBV11-1 to TRBJ1-3, with D possibly being TRBD1 (5 bases). The CDR3: CASSLSTVLSGNTIYF. In DNA form, the CDR3 reads TGTGCCAGCAGCTTGTCGACAGTTTTGAGTGGAAACACCATATATTTT. Full variable domain (rest looked up from reference TRBV11-1 and TRBJ1-3): EAEVAQSPRYKITEKSQAVAFWCDPISGHATLYWYRQILGQGPELLVQFQDESVVDDSQLPKDRFSAERLKGVDSTLKIQPAELGDSAMYLCASSLSTVLSGNTIYFGEGSWLTVV.